The present TCR beta chain was sequenced within a study of T-cell reconstitution after alpha-beta-depleted transplantation in children. Study findings and constraints: Where alpha-beta T cells came from about two months after transplant was reportedly several hundred expanded graft clones. Diversity of TCRbeta at day 60 was high in some patients, arising from surviving recipient T cells and thymic progenitors. Diversity and T-cell counts at one year after transplant derived mostly from new T cells.

It was with unique molecular identifiers that the TCRbeta library was prepared. TCRdb passed the PCR reads through MiXCR, listing each CDR3 protein once. Of about 580,000 distinct CDR3 sequences in the sample, under 30% are singletons; the top ten hold 13% to 15%. About this clonotype: Its antigen remains unknown.

This receptor was taken from a boy in the first two years of life who had a stem cell transplant for acute myeloid leukemia, so the T cells may come from the graft donor. Sequencing used PBMCs, mostly from graft donor cells, obtained 360 days after TCRalphabeta/CD19-depleted stem cell transplant.

CDR3 residues: CASTNGQTLFDTQYF. As DNA, the CDR3 is TGTGCCAGCACGAATGGACAGACGTTATTTGATACGCAGTATTTT. The chain joins TRBV7-2 to TRBJ2-3; tentatively, D is TRBD1 (6 bases). The germline V gene has CDR1 SGHTA and CDR2 FQGNSA. Trimming shortened V by 7 bases and J by 6 bases, and 20 bases separated the two germline ends. CDR3 length: 15 amino acids.